Shown below are 4 T cell receptor beta chains from a single sample sequenced in a study of shared clonotypes between healthy human individuals. The repertoire was sequenced with immunoSEQ multiplex PCR; TCRdb's copy has only in-frame clones and lacks some. The sample holds about 980,000 clones; about three quarters are singletons and the top ten take around 1.5%. Sequences were obtained from memory CD4+ T cells sorted from blood. Subset denoted: CD45RA-negative fraction. These TCRs come from a man aged 18 to 29 in good health.

This clone was observed a few times. The J gene is TRBJ2-7, the V gene TRBV7-3; D tentatively fits TRBD1 or TRBD2 (5 bases each). In germline, CDR1 is SGHTA, CDR2 FQGTGA. CDR3 length equals 17 residues. Trimming left V 4 bases short and J 0 bases short, with 19 bases between. This CDR3 reads CASSSFPGRGHSYEQYF. The CDR3 bases are TGTGCCAGCAGCTCTTTTCCGGGACGCGGCCACTCCTACGAGCAGTACTTC.

The chain joins TRBV5-1 to TRBJ2-7, with 12 bases that match TRBD2. V lost 0 bases to trimming and J lost 4 bases; unmatched junction nucleotides: 5. This CDR3 has 16 residues. Germline V gene sequence: CDR1 SGHRS, CDR2 YFSETQ. CDR3 nucleotide sequence: TGCGCCAGCAGCTTGGGACTAGCGGGAGAGCGGTACGAGCAGTACTTC. The encoded protein is CASSLGLAGERYEQYF.

The rearrangement uses TRBV5-1 and TRBJ2-2; 8 bases line up with TRBD2. There are 17 residues in the CDR3. Germline CDR1 is SGHRS and CDR2 is YFSETQ. Unmatched junction bases numbered 4, after V lost 0 bases and J lost 0 bases. The CDR3 bases are TGCGCCAGCAGCTTGGCTCTAGCGGGCTCGAACACCGGGGAGCTGTTTTTT. Translating it yields CASSLALAGSNTGELFF.

This clone was detected once. This chain links TRBV30 with TRBJ2-2; TRBD2 is a possible D gene (6 bases). Trimming shortened V by 4 bases and J by 5 bases, and 8 bases separated the two germline ends. The CDR3 sequence is 12 residues long. Germline V gene sequence: CDR1 GTSNPN, CDR2 SVGIG (reference sequence). In DNA, the CDR3 is TGTGCCTGGACGGGGACTACCGGGGAGCTGTTTTTT. Translating gives CAWTGTTGELFF.